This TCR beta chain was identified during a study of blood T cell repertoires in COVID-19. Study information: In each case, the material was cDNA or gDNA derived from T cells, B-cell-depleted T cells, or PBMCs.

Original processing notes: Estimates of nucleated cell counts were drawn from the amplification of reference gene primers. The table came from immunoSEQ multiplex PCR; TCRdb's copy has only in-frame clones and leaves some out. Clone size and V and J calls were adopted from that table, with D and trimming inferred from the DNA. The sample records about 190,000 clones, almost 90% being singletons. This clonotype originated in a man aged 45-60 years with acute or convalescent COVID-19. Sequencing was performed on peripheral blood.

CDR3 amino acids: CASSMGGSETQYF. Here the CDR3 DNA reads TGTGCCAGCAGCATGGGCGGGTCAGAGACCCAGTACTTC. The chain employs TRBV27 and TRBJ2-5, with a tentative D call TRBD2 (5 bases). This CDR3 is 13 amino acids long. V dropped 6 bases and J dropped 4 bases, with 12 bases sitting between them. Germline lookup yields CDR1 MNHEY and CDR2 SMNVEV (reference sequence).